The TCR beta chain described here comes from a study of T-cell reconstitution after alpha-beta-depleted transplantation in children. Regarding the study as a whole: A year had passed since transplant, and T-cell counts and diversity by then came mostly from newly produced T cells. The high TCRbeta diversity at day 60 in some patients came from surviving recipient T cells and thymic progenitors. Several hundred expanded graft clones reportedly supplied alpha-beta T cells about two months after transplant.

For TCRbeta, the library was prepared with unique molecular identifiers. TCRdb recomputed calls from the PCR reads with MiXCR, one row per CDR3 protein. Among 300,000 to 400,000 distinct CDR3 sequences, approximately 20% were seen once, and the ten largest hold roughly 9.8%. This clonotype was seen a few times. The target antigen is unknown. CDR1 is KGHDR and CDR2 is SFDVKD in the germline V gene. The V segment lost 10 bases and the J segment 6 bases; nucleotides outside the gene matches: 5. The CDR3 covers 12 residues. The chain uses TRBV24-1 and TRBJ1-3, with TRBD1 matching 7 bases. The TCR comes from a male patient younger than 18 who had a stem cell transplant for acute lymphoblastic leukemia, so the T cells may come from the graft donor. The starting material was PBMCs, mostly from graft donor cells, obtained 180 days after TCRalphabeta/CD19-depleted stem cell transplant. This chain's CDR3 is CATRDSLNTIYF. CDR3 coding DNA: TGTGCCACTCGGGACAGCCTAAACACCATATATTTT.